These 20 T cell receptor beta chains originate from one sample sequenced in a study of control samples from healthy donors and cancer patients. Only in-frame clones appear in the TCRdb table, and some are missing; sequencing was by immunoSEQ multiplex PCR. The sample lists some 140,000 clones, 75% to 90% occurring once. The specimen was blood. Receptors were obtained from a woman aged 25-40 years in good health.

The chain is built from TRBV27 and TRBJ2-5, with 7 bases lining up with TRBD1. The CDR3 is made up of 16 amino acids. The germline V gene has CDR1 MNHEY and CDR2 SMNVEV (reference sequence). Unmatched junction bases numbered 18, after V lost 10 bases and J lost 4 bases. The CDR3 coding sequence is TGTGCCACCTTTGCCCCTTTAGACAGGGTTCGAGAGACCCAGTACTTC. It specifies CATFAPLDRVRETQYF.

V is TRBV9 and J is TRBJ2-3, with D tentatively TRBD2 (6 bases). CDR1 is SGDLS and CDR2 is YYNGEE in the germline V gene. The CDR3 contains 16 residues. The ends were cut back, 0 bases at V and 0 bases at J, with 11 bases in the middle. The CDR3 region has the DNA TGTGCCAGCAGCGTAGCTTGGGGGACTAGCACAGATACGCAGTATTTT. Translating gives CASSVAWGTSTDTQYF.

The chain recombines TRBV19 with TRBJ2-2; D uncertain. Trimming pared 6 bases from V and 2 bases from J, leaving 19 bases between. The length of the CDR3 is 17 residues. Germline loops: CDR1 LNHDA, CDR2 SQIVND (reference sequence). The CDR3 sequence: CASSLQMGNLNTGELFF. The DNA for the CDR3 is TGTGCCAGTAGCCTCCAAATGGGGAACCTCAACACCGGGGAGCTGTTTTTT. Together with reference TRBV19 and TRBJ2-2, the CDR3 gives the full variable domain: DGGITQSPKYLFRKEGQNVTLSCEQNLNHDAMYWYRQDPGQGLRLIYYSQIVNDFQKGDIAEGYSVSREKKESFPLTVTSAQKNPTAFYLCASSLQMGNLNTGELFFGEGSRLTVL.

The chain links TRBV29-1 to TRBJ2-5; the D gene is possibly TRBD2 (5 bases). Trimming took off 4 bases at V and 5 bases at J, with 17 bases between the two ends. The germline gives CDR1 SQVTM, CDR2 ANQGSEA. The CDR3 has 14 residues. The CDR3: CSVALDLRVETQYF. DNA for the CDR3: TGCAGCGTTGCCTTGGACCTGCGGGTGGAGACCCAGTACTTC.

This chain connects TRBV7-9 to TRBJ1-4; no firm D call. V shed 2 bases and J shed 7 bases, with 11 bases lying between them. The CDR3 runs 14 residues. The germline V gene has CDR1 SEHNR and CDR2 FQNEAQ (reference sequence). CDR3 bases: TGTGCCAGCAGCTTACGAGGCGGCGGTGAAAAACTGTTTTTT. This translates into CASSLRGGGEKLFF.

The genes are TRBV7-2 and TRBJ1-2; TRBD1 might be the D (6 bases). The CDR3 totals 13 residues. Germline CDR1 reads SGHTA; CDR2 reads FQGNSA. V dropped 1 base and J dropped 4 bases, with 7 bases sitting between them. The chain's CDR3 is CASSLEGGYGYTF. The DNA of the CDR3 is TGTGCCAGCAGCTTAGAGGGGGGCTATGGCTACACCTTC.

The CDR3 here is CASSGRLTTNEKLFF. CDR3 nucleotides: TGTGCCAGCAGTGGACGACTCACAACTAATGAAAAACTGTTTTTT. The chain links TRBV28 to TRBJ1-4; no firm D call. This CDR3 contains 15 residues. The V gene lost 5 bases and the J gene lost 0 bases, with 10 bases spanning the gap. Germline V gene lookup returns CDR1 MDHEN and CDR2 SYDVKM.

This clone showed up just once. The chain recombines TRBV2 with TRBJ1-2; 7 bases fit TRBD1. V gave up 8 bases and J gave up 6 bases; unmatched junction bases: 9. This CDR3 is 13 amino acids long. CDR1 is SNHLY, CDR2 FYNNEI, per germline. The DNA for the CDR3 is TGTGCCAGCCGAGACAGGGAATTTGATGGCTACACCTTC. This gives the protein CASRDREFDGYTF.

V gene TRBV9 combines with J gene TRBJ1-2, with D perhaps TRBD1 (5 bases). There are 16 residues in the CDR3. CDR1 and CDR2 (germline): SGDLS, YYNGEE. Trimming took off 0 bases at V and 0 bases at J, with 12 bases between the two ends. The CDR3 DNA reads TGTGCCAGCAGCGTAGGGGGGACGTCAGCTAACTATGGCTACACCTTC. Translating gives CASSVGGTSANYGYTF. Combining the CDR3 with reference TRBV9 and TRBJ1-2 gives the whole variable domain DSGVTQTPKHLITATGQRVTLRCSPRSGDLSVYWYQQSLDQGLQFLIQYYNGEERAKGNILERFSAQQFPDLHSELNLSSLELGDSALYFCASSVGGTSANYGYTFGSGTRLTVV.

This clone appeared once. V usage is TRBV19 and J usage is TRBJ2-7; 11 bases fit TRBD1. CDR3 size: 15 residues. The V segment lost 6 bases and the J segment 6 bases; nucleotides outside the gene matches: 10. The germline V gene has CDR1 LNHDA and CDR2 SQIVND (reference sequence). The CDR3 region has the DNA TGTGCCAGTAGAGAAGGACAGGGGGCATTTGGCGAGCAGTACTTC. Residues: CASREGQGAFGEQYF. Looking up the rest from reference TRBV19 and TRBJ2-7 gives the full variable domain: DGGITQSPKYLFRKEGQNVTLSCEQNLNHDAMYWYRQDPGQGLRLIYYSQIVNDFQKGDIAEGYSVSREKKESFPLTVTSAQKNPTAFYLCASREGQGAFGEQYFGPGTRLTVT.

The J gene is TRBJ2-1, the V gene TRBV20-1; 8 positions agree with TRBD2. CDR3 length equals 15 residues. After removal of 3 bases from V and 10 bases from J, the junction contained 14 bases not matched to a gene. Per germline, CDR1 DFQATT and CDR2 SNEGSKA (reference sequence). The CDR3 spells CSASDAGGRVGEQFF. Written as DNA, the CDR3 is TGCAGTGCTAGTGACGCGGGAGGTCGCGTTGGGGAGCAGTTCTTC.

A note on this clone: No DNA is shown, since the ends of the CDR3 on it are uncertain; the CDR3 is the one TCRdb lists. CDR3 region: CASILGSTDTQYF. This chain uses TRBV21-1 with TRBJ2-3; the table's D call of TRBD1 was not tested on the DNA. TRBV21-1 is recorded as a pseudogene. Termini included, the CDR3 measures 13 amino acids.

The V call is TRBV9, the J call TRBJ2-3; perhaps TRBD2 as D (6 bases). Per the germline V gene, CDR1 is SGDLS and CDR2 is YYNGEE. V was clipped by 0 bases and J by 0 bases, with 11 bases between them. The CDR3 has 16 residues. This CDR3 is CASSVAGGSSTDTQYF. Written as DNA, the CDR3 is TGTGCCAGCAGCGTAGCAGGAGGGTCTAGCACAGATACGCAGTATTTT. Full variable domain (outside the CDR3, taken from reference TRBV9 and TRBJ2-3): DSGVTQTPKHLITATGQRVTLRCSPRSGDLSVYWYQQSLDQGLQFLIQYYNGEERAKGNILERFSAQQFPDLHSELNLSSLELGDSALYFCASSVAGGSSTDTQYFGPGTRLTVL.

The J gene is TRBJ1-3, the V gene TRBV6-1; D is ambiguous. V lost 2 bases and J 0 bases, leaving 5 bases between the germline ends. CDR1 is MNHNS, CDR2 SASEGT, per germline. The CDR3 loop spans 14 amino acids. The CDR3 protein is CASSELSSGNTIYF. The CDR3 region has the DNA TGTGCCAGCAGTGAACTGAGCTCTGGAAACACCATATATTTT.

V gene TRBV6-4 combines with J gene TRBJ2-3; no firm D call. V shed 0 bases and J shed 5 bases, with 3 bases lying between them. The V gene's germline CDR1 is MRHNA and CDR2 SNTAGT. The CDR3 totals 12 residues. The CDR3 loop reads CASSDSGDTQYF. Here the CDR3 DNA reads TGTGCCAGCAGTGACTCGGGAGATACGCAGTATTTT.

V usage is TRBV28 and J usage is TRBJ1-1, with D possibly being TRBD1 (6 bases). Germline assignment: CDR1 MDHEN and CDR2 SYDVKM. This CDR3 comprises 12 residues. The ends were cut back, 7 bases at V and 5 bases at J, with 11 bases in the middle. CDR3 nucleotides: TGTGCCAGCAAACTACAGGGAACTGAAGCTTTCTTT. Translated, it gives CASKLQGTEAFF.

The chain uses TRBV28 and TRBJ1-6, with 10 bases matching TRBD1. This CDR3 has 16 amino acids. Germline-derived CDR1 and CDR2 are MDHEN and SYDVKM. V lost 8 bases and J lost 7; bases outside the gene matches: 11. The CDR3 coding sequence is TGTGCCAGCGGATCCGGTGGGGGACAGGGGAATTCACCCCTCCACTTT. Its protein product is CASGSGGGQGNSPLHF.

The chain recombines TRBV30 with TRBJ2-2; 10 nucleotides agree with TRBD2. Germline V gene data show CDR1 as GTSNPN and CDR2 as SVGIG (reference sequence). Trimming at V came to 7 bases and at J to 3 bases, leaving 5 bases not matched to a gene. The CDR3 has 14 amino acids. The CDR3 DNA sequence: TGTGCCTCGGAGCGGGAGGGGGACACCGGGGAGCTGTTTTTT. Translating it yields CASEREGDTGELFF.

V and J are TRBV20-1 and TRBJ1-2; the D is unclear. Germline assignment: CDR1 DFQATT and CDR2 SNEGSKA (reference sequence). There are 13 residues in the CDR3. With 3 bases removed from V and 1 base from J, the gap between germline ends came to 9 bases. The chain's CDR3 is CSASREGNYGYTF. DNA of the CDR3: TGCAGTGCTAGTAGGGAGGGTAACTATGGCTACACCTTC.

Details on this clone: A read error may account for a junction end that differs from germline. The chain uses TRBV18 and TRBJ2-5; the D gene is possibly TRBD2 (7 bases). The CDR3 loop spans 13 amino acids. The germline CDR1 and CDR2 sequences are KGHSH and LQKENI. CDR3 coding DNA: TGTGCCAGCTCACCCGGGCGGGGGCAGTCTTGGAACTTC. It yields the protein CASSPGRGQSWNF.